This T cell receptor beta chain emerged from a study of blood T cell repertoires in COVID-19. Study context: Some COVID-19 samples were acute and others convalescent; all came from the United States, Italy and Spain.

Under the authors' procedure: Reference gene primer amplification gave nucleated cell count estimates. Only in-frame clones appear in the TCRdb table, and some are missing; sequencing was by immunoSEQ multiplex PCR. V and J calls and clone size are as listed in that table; D and trimming were resolved from the DNA. The table lists a few hundred thousand clones, 88% of them singletons, with more than 1.5% in the top ten. This CDR3 comprises 16 residues. Sequenced input: peripheral blood. The TCR originated in a man aged 65 to 79 with acute or convalescent COVID-19. J is TRBJ1-4 and V is TRBV21-1; the table's D gene call, TRBD1, was not cross checked with the DNA. TRBV21-1 is labeled a pseudogene. The CDR3 sequence: CASQDSLHFSNEKLFF. CDR3 DNA: TGTGCCAGTCAGGACAGCCTACATTTCAGTAATGAAAAACTGTTTTTT.